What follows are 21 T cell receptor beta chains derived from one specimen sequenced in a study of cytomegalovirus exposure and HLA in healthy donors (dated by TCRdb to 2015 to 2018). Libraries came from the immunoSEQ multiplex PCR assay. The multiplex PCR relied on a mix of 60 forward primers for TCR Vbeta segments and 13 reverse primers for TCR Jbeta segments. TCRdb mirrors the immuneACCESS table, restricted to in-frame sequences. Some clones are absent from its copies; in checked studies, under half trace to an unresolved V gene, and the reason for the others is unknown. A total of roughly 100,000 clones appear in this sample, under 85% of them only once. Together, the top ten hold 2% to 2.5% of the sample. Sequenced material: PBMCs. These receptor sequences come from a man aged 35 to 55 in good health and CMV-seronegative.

CDR3 region: CASSWGQEGTDTQYF. In DNA form, the CDR3 reads TGCGCCAGCAGCTGGGGACAGGAAGGAACAGATACGCAGTATTTT. V is TRBV5-1 and J is TRBJ2-3; 8 bases map to TRBD1. Trimming at V came to 3 bases and at J to 3 bases, leaving 6 bases not matched to a gene. In germline, CDR1 is SGHRS, CDR2 YFSETQ. CDR3 length: 15 residues. The entire variable domain, with the rest obtained from reference TRBV5-1 and TRBJ2-3, is as follows: KAGVTQTPRYLIKTRGQQVTLSCSPISGHRSVSWYQQTPGQGLQFLFEYFSETQRNKGNFPGRFSGRQFSNSRSEMNVSTLELGDSALYLCASSWGQEGTDTQYFGPGTRLTVL.

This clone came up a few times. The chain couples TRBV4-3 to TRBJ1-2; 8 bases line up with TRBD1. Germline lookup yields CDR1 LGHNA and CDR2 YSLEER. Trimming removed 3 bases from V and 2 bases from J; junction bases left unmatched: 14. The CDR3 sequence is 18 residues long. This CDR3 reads CASSHRDRLTYLNYGYTF. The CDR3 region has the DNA TGCGCCAGCAGCCACCGGGACAGGCTAACTTACCTCAACTATGGCTACACCTTC.

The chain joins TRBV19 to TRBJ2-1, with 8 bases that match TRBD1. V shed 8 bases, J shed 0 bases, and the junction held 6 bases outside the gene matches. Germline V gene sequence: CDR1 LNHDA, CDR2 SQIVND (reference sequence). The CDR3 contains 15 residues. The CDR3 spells CASRRGQGSYNEQFF. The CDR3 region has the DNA TGTGCCAGTCGCAGGGGGCAGGGCTCCTACAATGAGCAGTTCTTC.

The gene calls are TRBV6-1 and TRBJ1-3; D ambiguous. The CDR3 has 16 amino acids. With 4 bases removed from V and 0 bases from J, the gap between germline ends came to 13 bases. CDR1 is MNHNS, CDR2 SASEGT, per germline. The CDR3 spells CASSVREGRSGNTIYF. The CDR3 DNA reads TGTGCCAGCAGTGTACGGGAGGGCCGCTCTGGAAACACCATATATTTT.

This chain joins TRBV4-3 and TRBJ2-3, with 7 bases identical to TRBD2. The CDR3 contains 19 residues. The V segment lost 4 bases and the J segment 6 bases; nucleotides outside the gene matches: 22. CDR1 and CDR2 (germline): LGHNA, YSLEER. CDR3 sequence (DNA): TGCGCCAGCAGCCTCGCCAGCACCCAGACTAGCACCACGATGGATACGCAGTATTTT. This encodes CASSLASTQTSTTMDTQYF.

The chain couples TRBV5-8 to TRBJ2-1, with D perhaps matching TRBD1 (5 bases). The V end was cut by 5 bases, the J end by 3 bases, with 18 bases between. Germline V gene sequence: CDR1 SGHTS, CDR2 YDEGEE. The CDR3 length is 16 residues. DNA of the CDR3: TGTGCCAGCAGAGCCTACCAAAGGACAAGCTACAATGAGCAGTTCTTC. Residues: CASRAYQRTSYNEQFF.

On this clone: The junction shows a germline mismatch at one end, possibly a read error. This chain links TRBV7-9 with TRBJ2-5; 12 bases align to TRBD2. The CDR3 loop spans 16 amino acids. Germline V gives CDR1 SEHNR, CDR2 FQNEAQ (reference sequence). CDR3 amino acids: CSSSTLAGGKGETQYF. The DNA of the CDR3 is TGTTCCAGCAGCACCCTAGCGGGAGGGAAGGGAGAGACCCAGTACTTC.

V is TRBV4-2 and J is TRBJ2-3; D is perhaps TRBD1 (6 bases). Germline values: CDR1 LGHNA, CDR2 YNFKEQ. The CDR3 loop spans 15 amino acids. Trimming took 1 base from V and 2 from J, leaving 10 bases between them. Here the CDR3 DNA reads TGTGCCAGCAGCCAAGGAGGGGGAGACACAGATACGCAGTATTTT. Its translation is CASSQGGGDTDTQYF.

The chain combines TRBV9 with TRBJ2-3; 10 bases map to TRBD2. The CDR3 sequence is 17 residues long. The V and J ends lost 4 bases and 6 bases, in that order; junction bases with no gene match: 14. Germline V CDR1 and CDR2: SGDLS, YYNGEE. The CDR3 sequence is CASSPILAGGIFDTQYF. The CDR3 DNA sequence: TGTGCCAGCAGCCCAATATTAGCGGGGGGCATTTTTGATACGCAGTATTTT.

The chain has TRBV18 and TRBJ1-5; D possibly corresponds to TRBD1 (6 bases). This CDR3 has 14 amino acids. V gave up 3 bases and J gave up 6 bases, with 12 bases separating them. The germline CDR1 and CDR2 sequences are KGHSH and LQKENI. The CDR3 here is CASSPDSPIQPQHF. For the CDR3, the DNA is TGTGCCAGCTCACCGGACAGTCCTATTCAGCCCCAGCATTTT.

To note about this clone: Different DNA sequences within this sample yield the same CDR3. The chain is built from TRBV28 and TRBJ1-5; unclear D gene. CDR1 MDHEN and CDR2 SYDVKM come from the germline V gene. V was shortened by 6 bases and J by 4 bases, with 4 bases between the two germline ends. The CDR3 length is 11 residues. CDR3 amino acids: CASSLNQPQHF. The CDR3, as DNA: TGTGCCAGCAGCCTAAATCAGCCCCAGCATTTT. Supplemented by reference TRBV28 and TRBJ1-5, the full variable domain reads DVKVTQSSRYLVKRTGEKVFLECVQDMDHENMFWYRQDPGLGLRLIYFSYDVKMKEKGDIPEGYSVSREKKERFSLILESASTNQTSMYLCASSLNQPQHFGDGTRLSIL.

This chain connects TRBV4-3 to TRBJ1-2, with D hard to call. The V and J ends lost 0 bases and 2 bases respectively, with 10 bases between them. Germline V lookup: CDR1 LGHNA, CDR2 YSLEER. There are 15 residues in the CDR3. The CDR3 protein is CASSQDPRNNYGYTF. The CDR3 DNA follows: TGCGCCAGCAGCCAAGATCCCAGAAACAACTATGGCTACACCTTC.

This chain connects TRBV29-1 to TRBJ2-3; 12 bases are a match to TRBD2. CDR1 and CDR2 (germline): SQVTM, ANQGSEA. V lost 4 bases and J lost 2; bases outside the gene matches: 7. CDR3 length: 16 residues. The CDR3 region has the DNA TGCAGCGTTGCCGCCCTAGCGGGAGGGCCCACAGATACGCAGTATTTT. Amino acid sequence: CSVAALAGGPTDTQYF.

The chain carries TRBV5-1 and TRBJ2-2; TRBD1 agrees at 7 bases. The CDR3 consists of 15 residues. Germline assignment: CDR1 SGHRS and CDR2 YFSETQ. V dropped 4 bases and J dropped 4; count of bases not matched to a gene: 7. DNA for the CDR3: TGCGCCAGCAGCAACAGGGGCGAGACCACCGGGGAGCTGTTTTTT. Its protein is CASSNRGETTGELFF.

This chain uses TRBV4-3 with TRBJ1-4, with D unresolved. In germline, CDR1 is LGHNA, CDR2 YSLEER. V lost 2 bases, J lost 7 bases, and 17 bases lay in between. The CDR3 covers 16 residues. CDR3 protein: CASSQQSGRLGEKLFF. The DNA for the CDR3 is TGCGCCAGCAGCCAACAGAGCGGCCGGTTGGGTGAAAAACTGTTTTTT.

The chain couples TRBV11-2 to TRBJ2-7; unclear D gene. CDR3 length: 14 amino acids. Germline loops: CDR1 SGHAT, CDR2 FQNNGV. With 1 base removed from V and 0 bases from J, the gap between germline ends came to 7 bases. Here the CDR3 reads CASSLGVNSYEQYF. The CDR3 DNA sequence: TGTGCCAGCAGCTTAGGTGTTAACTCCTACGAGCAGTACTTC.

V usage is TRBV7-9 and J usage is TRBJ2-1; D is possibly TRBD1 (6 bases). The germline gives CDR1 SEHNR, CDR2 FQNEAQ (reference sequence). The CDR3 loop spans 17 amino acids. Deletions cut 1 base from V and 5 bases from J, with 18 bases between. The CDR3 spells CASSLEGLGQLDNEQFF. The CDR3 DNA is TGTGCCAGCAGCTTAGAAGGGTTAGGACAGCTTGACAATGAGCAGTTCTTC.

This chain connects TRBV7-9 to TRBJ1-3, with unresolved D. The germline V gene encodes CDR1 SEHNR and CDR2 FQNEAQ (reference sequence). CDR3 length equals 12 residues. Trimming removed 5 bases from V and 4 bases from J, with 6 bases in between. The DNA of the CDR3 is TGTGCCAGCAGCCTCCTCGGAAACACCATATATTTT. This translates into CASSLLGNTIYF.

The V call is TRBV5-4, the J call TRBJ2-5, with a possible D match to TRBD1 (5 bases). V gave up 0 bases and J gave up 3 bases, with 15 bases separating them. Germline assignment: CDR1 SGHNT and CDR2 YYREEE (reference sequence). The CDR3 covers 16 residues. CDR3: CASSLEFQGEEETQYF. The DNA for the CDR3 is TGTGCCAGCAGCTTGGAATTTCAGGGTGAGGAAGAGACCCAGTACTTC.

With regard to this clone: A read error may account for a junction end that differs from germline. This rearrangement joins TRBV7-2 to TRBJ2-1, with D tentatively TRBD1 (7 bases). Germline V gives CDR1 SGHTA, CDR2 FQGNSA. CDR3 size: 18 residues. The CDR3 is CASSQGGHQGLSHNEQFF. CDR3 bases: TGTGCCAGCAGCCAGGGGGGCCATCAGGGGCTCTCCCACAATGAGCAGTTCTTC. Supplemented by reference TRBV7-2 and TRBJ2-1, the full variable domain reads GAGVSQSPSNKVTEKGKDVELRCDPISGHTALYWYRQSLGQGLEFLIYFQGNSAPDKSGLPSDRFSAERTGGSVSTLTIQRTQQEDSAVYLCASSQGGHQGLSHNEQFFGPGTRLTVL.

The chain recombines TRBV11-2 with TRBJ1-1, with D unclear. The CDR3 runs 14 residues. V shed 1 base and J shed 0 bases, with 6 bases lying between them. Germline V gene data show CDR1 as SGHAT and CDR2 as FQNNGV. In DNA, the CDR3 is TGTGCCAGCAGCTTAGTTGGGCTGAACACTGAAGCTTTCTTT. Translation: CASSLVGLNTEAFF.